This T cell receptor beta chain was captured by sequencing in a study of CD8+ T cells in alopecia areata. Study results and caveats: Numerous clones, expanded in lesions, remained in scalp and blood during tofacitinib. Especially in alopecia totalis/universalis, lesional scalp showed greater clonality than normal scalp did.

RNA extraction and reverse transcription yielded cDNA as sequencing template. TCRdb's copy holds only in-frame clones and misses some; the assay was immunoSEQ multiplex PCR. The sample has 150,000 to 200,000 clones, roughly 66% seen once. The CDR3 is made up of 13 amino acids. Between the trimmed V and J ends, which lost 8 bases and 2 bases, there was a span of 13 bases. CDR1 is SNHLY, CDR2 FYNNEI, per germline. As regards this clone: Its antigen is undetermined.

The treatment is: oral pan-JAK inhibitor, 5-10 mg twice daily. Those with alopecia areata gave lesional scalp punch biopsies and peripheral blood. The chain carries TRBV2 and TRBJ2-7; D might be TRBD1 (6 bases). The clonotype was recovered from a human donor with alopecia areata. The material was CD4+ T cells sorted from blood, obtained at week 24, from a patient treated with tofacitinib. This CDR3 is CASVMGAPYEQYF. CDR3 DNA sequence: TGTGCCAGCGTTATGGGGGCACCCTACGAGCAGTACTTC. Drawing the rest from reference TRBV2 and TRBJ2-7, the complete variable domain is EPEVTQTPSHQVTQMGQEVILRCVPISNHLYFYWYRQILGQKVEFLVSFYNNEISEKSEIFDDQFSVERPDGSNFTLKIRSTKLEDSAMYFCASVMGAPYEQYFGPGTRLTVT.